The sequence of this TCR beta chain was determined in a study of CD4 T cells in relation to SARS-CoV-2 and coronaviruses. About the study: After around 10 days of antigen culture, PBMC TCR beta CDR3s were sequenced. No peptide or an HIV-1 Nef peptide pool served as negative control.

Trimming pared 0 bases from V and 2 bases from J, leaving 12 bases between. The CDR3 is made up of 16 amino acids. Germline V gene lookup returns CDR1 SGHNT and CDR2 YYREEE (reference sequence). CD4+ T cells from unexposed donors were obtained before the COVID-19 pandemic (2011-2018). The cells were cultured for over eight days before CD4+ T cells were isolated. Cells permitting, SARS-CoV-2 S/N and four cold-coronavirus spikes were tested on unexposed-donor CD4+ T cells. Cultures received half-medium IL-2 refreshes on days 3 and 7. Regarding this clone: Its specificity is not known.

The method was immunoSEQ multiplex PCR; TCRdb's version includes in-frame clones alone and lacks a portion of them. The data show some 16,000 clones, around 77% seen once. V usage is TRBV5-4 and J usage is TRBJ2-1; tentative D call: TRBD1 (6 bases). Sequencing used CD4+ T cells from PBMCs, cultured in vitro. The source is a human donor in good health. CDR3 region: CASSLGTDRPYNEQFF. As DNA, the CDR3 is TGTGCCAGCAGCTTGGGGACAGACAGACCCTACAATGAGCAGTTCTTC.